The 9 T cell receptor beta chains presented below share a single source sample, sequenced in a study of shared clonotypes between healthy human individuals. The protocol was immunoSEQ multiplex PCR, while the TCRdb copy is restricted to in-frame clones and leaves out a portion. The profile covers more than 1.2 million clones, with 98% appearing a single time and 0.36% taken by the ten largest. The sample consisted of naive CD4+ T cells sorted from blood. This sample's subset: CD45RA+ positively selected. The origin of the receptors is a man in his thirties or forties in good health.

The chain employs TRBV5-1 and TRBJ2-7; D gene ambiguous. The germline gives CDR1 SGHRS, CDR2 YFSETQ. The CDR3 is made up of 13 amino acids. Trimming cost V 2 bases and J 5 bases, with 11 bases left between them. The CDR3 here is CASSFSTGHEQYF. In nucleotides, the CDR3 is TGCGCCAGCAGCTTCTCGACCGGGCACGAGCAGTACTTC.

The chain recombines TRBV11-2 with TRBJ2-2, with D perhaps TRBD1 (6 bases). Between the trimmed V and J ends, which lost 4 bases and 7 bases, there was a span of 13 bases. CDR3 length: 14 residues. The V gene's germline CDR1 is SGHAT and CDR2 FQNNGV. This CDR3 reads CASSSRQVDGELFF. CDR3 nucleotide sequence: TGTGCCAGCAGCTCAAGACAGGTTGACGGGGAGCTGTTTTTT.

Note on this clone: Other DNA sequences in this specimen translate into the identical CDR3. The V call is TRBV11-2, the J call TRBJ1-1; D uncertain. With 0 bases removed from V and 2 bases from J, the gap between germline ends came to 7 bases. Germline lookup yields CDR1 SGHAT and CDR2 FQNNGV. The length of the CDR3 is 14 residues. The CDR3 region is CASSLDPVNTEAFF. CDR3 bases: TGTGCCAGCAGCTTAGATCCAGTAAACACTGAAGCTTTCTTT.

The chain has TRBV11-2 and TRBJ2-2, with 8 bases fitting TRBD2. The CDR3 covers 17 residues. V trimming: 7 bases; J trimming: 0 bases; junction bases outside the gene matches: 10. The germline V gene has CDR1 SGHAT and CDR2 FQNNGV. The CDR3 protein is CASNPRVLAANTGELFF. The CDR3 DNA follows: TGTGCCAGCAACCCGCGAGTACTAGCGGCGAACACCGGGGAGCTGTTTTTT.

The rearrangement links TRBV29-1 to TRBJ2-1; the D gene is possibly TRBD1 (5 bases). This CDR3 region has 15 residues. Trimming took 8 bases from V and 7 from J, leaving 24 bases between them. Germline V CDR1 and CDR2: SQVTM, ANQGSEA. The CDR3 DNA reads as TGCAGCTCTGATGTCCAGGGCTTCTTCAGGAATGAGCAGTTCTTC. Its translation: CSSDVQGFFRNEQFF.

The V and J genes are TRBV28 and TRBJ2-3; D uncertain. V was shortened by 3 bases and J by 5 bases, with 21 bases between the two germline ends. CDR1 and CDR2 (germline): MDHEN, SYDVKM. This CDR3 comprises 17 residues. The CDR3 DNA is TGTGCCAGCAGTTTCTCCTACGATAGCCCCGCCGTAGATACGCAGTATTTT. It codes for CASSFSYDSPAVDTQYF.

The rearrangement links TRBV5-1 to TRBJ2-4; D may be TRBD1 or TRBD2 (5 bases each). Germline V gives CDR1 SGHRS, CDR2 YFSETQ. V was clipped by 3 bases and J by 4 bases, with 14 bases between them. The CDR3 runs 15 residues. In DNA form, the CDR3 reads TGCGCCAGCAGCTCCGGGGCCGGTCGGAAAAACATTCAGTACTTC. Protein product: CASSSGAGRKNIQYF.

The chain recombines TRBV28 with TRBJ2-7; 7 nucleotides line up with TRBD1. In germline, CDR1 is MDHEN, CDR2 SYDVKM. The CDR3 extends over 14 amino acids. V lost 6 bases and J lost 2; bases outside the gene matches: 7. CDR3: CASRLTGETYEQYF. In nucleotides, the CDR3 is TGTGCCAGCAGATTAACAGGGGAAACCTACGAGCAGTACTTC.

V is TRBV11-2 and J is TRBJ2-3; D could derive from TRBD1 or TRBD2 (6 bases each). V was cut by 9 bases and J by 2 bases, with 12 bases left in between. The CDR3 covers 13 residues. Germline CDR1 reads SGHAT; CDR2 reads FQNNGV. In nucleotides, the CDR3 is TGTGCCAGTTCCGGGGGCTTCACAGATACGCAGTATTTT. As protein: CASSGGFTDTQYF.